This TCR beta chain was sequenced during a study of T cell responses to AZD1222 COVID-19 vaccine. Study-wide points: Spike-wide coverage was observed for vaccine-associated CD4 TCRs, with dominant responses at 160-218 and 743-854. Donors in the cohort were predominantly white British and more often female, and clonal diversity was possibly underestimated.

The table came from immunoSEQ multiplex PCR; TCRdb's copy has only in-frame clones and leaves some out. The table lists roughly 150,000 clones, approximately 89% of them singletons. Regarding this clone: Its antigen is not known.

CDR1 and CDR2 from the germline V gene are MDHEN and SYDVKM. There are 14 residues in the CDR3. V dropped 6 bases and J dropped 3 bases, with 9 bases sitting between them. The sample consisted of peripheral blood, taken on day 0 of AZD1222 vaccination. This TCR was sampled from an adult in good health. This chain uses TRBV28 with TRBJ2-6; TRBD2 might be the D (5 bases). In DNA, the CDR3 is TGTGCCAGCAGCCAAACTAGTGGGGCCAACGTCCTGACTTTC. Protein: CASSQTSGANVLTF.